This is a list of T cell receptor beta chains from one sample in a study of T cells expressing NK-cell markers. TCRdb reprocessed the 5' RACE reads, with one entry per CDR3 protein and no DNA. This sample's clone table lists 450,000 to 600,000 distinct CDR3 sequences. Sequencing input: blood T cells: a sorted CD56 or NKG2C T cell subset, CD4+ or CD8+ T cells, or bulk PBMC T cells (not recorded which). The receptors come from a man younger than 30 in good health. The CDR3 runs from the conserved cysteine through the conserved F or W.

cdr3_length j_call v_call cdr3_aa
15 TRBJ1-4 TRBV12-3/TRBV12-4 CASSQHRETNEKLFF
15 TRBJ2-7 TRBV7-2 CASSPLAGAAPEQYF
12 TRBJ1-6 TRBV12-3/TRBV12-4 CASTGYNSPLHF
14 TRBJ2-3 TRBV7-2 CASSPRLTPTAQYF
14 TRBJ1-2 TRBV6-5 CASSYTGAVDGYTF
17 TRBJ2-1 TRBV7-9 CASSMPTLAGENNEQFF
14 TRBJ1-2 TRBV12-3/TRBV12-4 CASSSPGLYYGYTF
14 TRBJ2-2 TRBV5-1 CASSIFPNTGELFF
13 TRBJ2-1 TRBV10-3 CATKAGGDNEQFF
14 TRBJ2-7 TRBV10-3 CAISAQRGDYEQYF
15 TRBJ1-1 TRBV25-1 CASRPPGQANTEAFF
18 TRBJ2-7 TRBV7-8 CASSLAPPGLAGIYEQYF
17 TRBJ2-1 TRBV7-9 CASSLGFSPGSYNEQFF
15 TRBJ2-7 TRBV12-3/TRBV12-4 CASSLRPGLTYEQYF
15 TRBJ2-1 TRBV5-6 CASSFWRGIRNEQFF
13 TRBJ2-7 TRBV7-3 CASSPGIFYEQYF
13 TRBJ1-2 TRBV28 CASSASKNYGYTF
14 TRBJ2-2 TRBV20-1 CSARASGYTGELFF
11 TRBJ2-5 TRBV20-1 CSSRDAETQYF
14 TRBJ2-1 TRBV9 CASSPRTSLNEQFF
13 TRBJ2-1 TRBV5-1 CASSLGADFEQFF
15 TRBJ1-3 TRBV6-1 CASSPTGYSGNTIYF
14 TRBJ2-5 TRBV5-1 CASSGGTSRETQYF
13 TRBJ2-3 TRBV7-3 CASSLNLKDTQYF
16 TRBJ2-5 TRBV7-2 CASSLEGAYPQETQYF
15 TRBJ2-3 TRBV11-2 CASSRTSPHTDTQYF
14 TRBJ1-1 TRBV7-2 CASSFGAVNTEAFF
15 TRBJ2-5 TRBV5-1 CASSVGTGVGETQYF
18 TRBJ2-7 TRBV5-6 CASSRGTSGRPSSYEQYF
15 TRBJ2-1 TRBV28 CASVSGVSPVNEQFF
16 TRBJ2-3 TRBV18 CASSYRQKTSTDTQYF
13 TRBJ1-4 TRBV6-5 CAIRGSLNEKLFF
15 TRBJ1-4 TRBV7-9 CASSLGQTKTEKLFF
16 TRBJ2-1 TRBV7-9 CASSLSPGQLNNEQFF
16 TRBJ2-1 TRBV28 CASSPGAHSSYNEQFF
14 TRBJ2-3 TRBV20-1 CSAATGRVADTQYF
16 TRBJ2-3 TRBV7-8 CASVTTGGSWTDTQYF